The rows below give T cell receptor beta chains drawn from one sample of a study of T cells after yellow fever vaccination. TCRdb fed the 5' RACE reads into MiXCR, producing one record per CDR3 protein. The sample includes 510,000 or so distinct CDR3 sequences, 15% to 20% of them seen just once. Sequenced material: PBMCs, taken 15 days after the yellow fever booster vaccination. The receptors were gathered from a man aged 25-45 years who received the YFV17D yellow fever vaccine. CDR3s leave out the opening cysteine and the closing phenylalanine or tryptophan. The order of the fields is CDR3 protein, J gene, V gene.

CDR3aa: ATSRVRESYEQY
j_gene: TRBJ2-7
v_gene: TRBV15

CDR3aa: AIRGQERETQY
j_gene: TRBJ2-5
v_gene: TRBV10-3

CDR3aa: ATSRETGTGVGEQY
j_gene: TRBJ2-7
v_gene: TRBV15

CDR3aa: AISRGSGRREQY
j_gene: TRBJ2-7
v_gene: TRBV10-3

CDR3aa: ATSDPSRDSNQPQH
j_gene: TRBJ1-5
v_gene: TRBV24-1

CDR3aa: ASSPGWDTQY
j_gene: TRBJ2-3
v_gene: TRBV27

CDR3aa: ASSVASGRVSSYEQY
j_gene: TRBJ2-7
v_gene: TRBV9

CDR3aa: ASSCRECSYEQY
j_gene: TRBJ2-7
v_gene: TRBV27

CDR3aa: ASSSPGQGTYEQY
j_gene: TRBJ2-7
v_gene: TRBV7-9

CDR3aa: ASSYLSIQETQY
j_gene: TRBJ2-5
v_gene: TRBV6-2/TRBV6-3

CDR3aa: ASSTGRTYEQY
j_gene: TRBJ2-7
v_gene: TRBV12-3/TRBV12-4

CDR3aa: ASSPLGRDRSGELF
j_gene: TRBJ2-2
v_gene: TRBV4-1

CDR3aa: ATSHLAGVTDTQY
j_gene: TRBJ2-3
v_gene: TRBV15

CDR3aa: ASSLGISAIYEQY
j_gene: TRBJ2-7
v_gene: TRBV7-2